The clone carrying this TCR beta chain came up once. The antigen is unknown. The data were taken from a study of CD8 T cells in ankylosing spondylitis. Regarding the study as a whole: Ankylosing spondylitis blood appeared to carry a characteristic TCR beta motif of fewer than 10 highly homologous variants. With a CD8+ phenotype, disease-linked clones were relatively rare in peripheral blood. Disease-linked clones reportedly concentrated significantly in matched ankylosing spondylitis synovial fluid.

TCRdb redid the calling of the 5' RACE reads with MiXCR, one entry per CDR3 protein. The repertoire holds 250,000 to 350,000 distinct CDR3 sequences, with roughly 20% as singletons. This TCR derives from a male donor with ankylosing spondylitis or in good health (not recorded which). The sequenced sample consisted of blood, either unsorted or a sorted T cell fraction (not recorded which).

The CDR3 region has the DNA TGTGCCAGCAGTGAAGTTCTGACGGACGGGGCGGATGCTGGCTACACCTTC. This codes for CASSEVLTDGADAGYTF. The chain is built from TRBV2 and TRBJ1-2, with D perhaps TRBD1 (5 bases). Per germline, CDR1 SNHLY and CDR2 FYNNEI. The CDR3 consists of 17 residues. V was cut by 1 base and J by 7 bases, with 22 bases left in between.